The clone carrying this TCR beta chain has a single count. Its target is unknown. Among the donors, all were healthy bone marrow donors. Primers for the PCR totalled 60 Vbeta and 13 Jbeta. Produced via immunoSEQ multiplex PCR; TCRdb's table is partial and in-frame only. The sample holds 100,000 to 150,000 clones, around 77% seen once. These data are taken from a study of cytomegalovirus exposure and HLA in healthy donors. Study-wide results and caveats: V- and J-gene trimming in TCR beta was tied to a missense DCLRE1C variant by an analysis performed later.

Germline V lookup: CDR1 SGHNT, CDR2 YENEEA. This CDR3 contains 15 residues. V shed 5 bases and J 9 bases; nucleotides not matched to a gene: 11. The sample consisted of PBMCs. The sequence came from a male donor in good health and CMV-seropositive. V and J are TRBV11-3 and TRBJ2-1; TRBD2 agrees at 9 bases. The CDR3 sequence: CASSPVAGGEGEQFF. CDR3 DNA: TGTGCCAGCAGCCCAGTGGCGGGGGGGGAGGGTGAGCAGTTCTTC.